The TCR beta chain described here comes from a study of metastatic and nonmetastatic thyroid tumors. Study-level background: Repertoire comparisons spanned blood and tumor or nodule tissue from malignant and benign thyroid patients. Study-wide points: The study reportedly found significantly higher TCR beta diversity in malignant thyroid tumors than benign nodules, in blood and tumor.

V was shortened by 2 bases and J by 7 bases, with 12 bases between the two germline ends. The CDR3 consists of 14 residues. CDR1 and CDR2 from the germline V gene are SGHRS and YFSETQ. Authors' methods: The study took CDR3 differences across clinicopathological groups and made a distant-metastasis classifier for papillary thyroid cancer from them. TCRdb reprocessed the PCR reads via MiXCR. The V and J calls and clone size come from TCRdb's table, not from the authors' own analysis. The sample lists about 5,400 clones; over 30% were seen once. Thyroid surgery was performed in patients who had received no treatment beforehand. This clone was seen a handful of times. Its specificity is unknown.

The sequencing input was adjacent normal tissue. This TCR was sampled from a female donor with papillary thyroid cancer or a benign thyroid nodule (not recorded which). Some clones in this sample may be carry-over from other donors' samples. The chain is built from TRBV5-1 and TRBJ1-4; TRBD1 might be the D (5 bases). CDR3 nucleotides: TGCGCCAGCAGCTTAACAGGCGGGGCTGAAAAACTGTTTTTT. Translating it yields CASSLTGGAEKLFF. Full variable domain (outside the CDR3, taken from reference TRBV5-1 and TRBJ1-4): KAGVTQTPRYLIKTRGQQVTLSCSPISGHRSVSWYQQTPGQGLQFLFEYFSETQRNKGNFPGRFSGRQFSNSRSEMNVSTLELGDSALYLCASSLTGGAEKLFFGSGTQLSVL.